This note documents a single T cell receptor (beta chain) sequence. The antigen it binds to is not known. The record has no base qualities; no much larger clone is one base away. CD8 naive samples were CD45RO-negative cells positively selected for CCR7, giving a CD45RA+CCR7+ population that excluded TemRA cells. Donors were healthy HIV-negative adults with no recently reported acute infections or vaccinations. All donors were Caucasian adults living in Nashville, Tennessee, USA. Blood was obtained by leukapheresis, after which PBMCs were separated by Ficoll-Histopaque density gradient centrifugation and cryopreserved in liquid nitrogen vapor phase. Analytical flow cytometry was used to check the purity and quantity of every magnetically sorted T cell population. Genomic DNA was isolated from each sorted fraction and quantified by UV absorbance on a Nanodrop 2000c. As encoded in the germline V gene, CDR1 is SGHDT while CDR2 is YYEEEE. V sheds 3 bases and J sheds 2 bases, leaving 9 bases between their ends. The CDR3 has 14 amino acids, counting the end cysteine and phenylalanine. The retained sequence is limited to the CDR3, 42 bases, with the frame set at the first base.

The record originates from a study of shared clonotypes between healthy human individuals (TCRdb year 2020). About the study as a whole: The cohort included a few men and a couple of women between 18 and 49 years of age. To increase sequencing depth and limit assay-specific biases, different laboratories used diverse techniques to prepare libraries and sequence TCR repertoires. Each donor's leukapheresis produced roughly between roughly 0.85 and 10 billion PBMCs. To estimate repertoire size and how much clonotype sharing occurs between individuals, the study deeply sequenced the blood TCR repertoires of 4 to 6 healthy adults. For each donor, CD4 naive and CD4 memory were each given three plates, CD8 naive was given two plates, and CD8 memory was given one plate. The investigation overall reported the following: Sampling was limited to blood, and TCR repertoires in tissue likely differ from TCR repertoires in blood. Compared with non-shared clonotypes, clonotypes shared by all four sorted-subset donors had higher generation probabilities. Even with the large sequencing depth, rarefaction of the sorted-subset datasets indicated that sequencing was incomplete. Larger estimated clonotype richness was generally found for naive subsets than for memory subsets. Based on pairwise subsampling, the degree of clonotype sharing among donors was expected to be affected by sequencing depth. When several donors were compared, the shared fraction of clonotypes was about 5% for naive CD4, 3.5% to 4% for naive CD8, 2% to 2.5% for memory CD4, and 0.35% to 0.5% for memory CD8. Because the study included a small number of donors, the genetic and exposure-history diversity represented was limited.

Using the deep immunoSEQ assay, multiplex PCR amplified TCR CDR3 regions from genomic DNA. Extracted genomic DNA from each cell subset was spread evenly across all wells of several immunoSEQ 96-well plates, with each plate serving as a replicate. For sorted subsets, each replicate PCR was loaded with 200 ng genomic DNA, equivalent to some 31,000 T cell genomes. Purified libraries were measured with a Qubit 3.0 fluorometer, size-checked on a Bioanalyzer 2100, and measured again with the KAPA Library Quantification kit. A separate single-read 150-cycle Illumina NextSeq 550 flow cell was used to sequence each immunoSEQ 96-well plate. The source study handled its data this way. The immunoSEQ output contained only junctional sequences without quality scores, so filtering could not match that applied to full-length reads. Sequences were annotated with PyIR, a Python wrapper for IgBLAST v1.9, and V/J genes and CDR3 were assigned using IMGT germline references. Reads with weak V/J assignments (E-value above 1e-6), missing CDR3, stop codons, out-of-frame junctions, or ambiguous translated residues were removed. V3J clonotypes were defined as sequences sharing the same inferred V gene, J gene, and CDR3 amino acid sequence. Percentage overlap between repertoires was computed as shared unique clonotypes divided by the size of the smaller repertoire. RTK rarefaction, the Chao1 estimator, and Recon v2.1 estimates of unobserved clonotypes were used to assess repertoire richness. For all TCRbeta clonotypes obtained by the gDNA method from a handful of donors, generation probabilities were computed with OLGA. What TCRdb holds here is the immuneACCESS table cut down to in-frame rearrangements. Part of the clones is not present; checked against another copy, under half of the missing clones reflect an unresolved V gene, and the others are unexplained. That table furnishes V, J and clone size, whereas the DNA furnished D and trimming. Present in this sample are over 2 million clones, about 95% of which were seen just once. Jointly, the top ten make up about 1.1% of the sample.

Sequencing used naive CD8+ T cells sorted from blood. The sample's cell subset or site label is to be understood as: CD45RA+CCR7+. The TCR originated in a man aged 18 to 30 in good health. Recombination connected TRBV5-6 to TRBJ2-1; the D gene is perhaps TRBD2, from 6 matching bases. The nucleotides are TGTGCCAGCAGCTCGTGGACTACCTACAATGAGCAGTTCTTC. The translation is CASSSWTTYNEQFF.